This TCR beta chain originates from a study of shared clonotypes between healthy human individuals (dated by TCRdb to the early 2020s). About the study as a whole: A few men and a couple of women, aged 18 to 49 years, made up the cohort. Per donor, three plates each were used for CD4 naive and CD4 memory, two for CD8 naive, and one for CD8 memory. To estimate repertoire size and how much clonotype sharing occurs between individuals, the study deeply sequenced the blood TCR repertoires of about five healthy adults. Different laboratories and diverse techniques were used to prepare libraries and sequence TCR repertoires, to increase sequencing depth and limit assay-specific biases. Leukapheresis yielded between about 0.8 and 8.9 billion PBMCs per donor. Overall results and qualifications from the work: Even with the large sequencing depth, rarefaction of the sorted-subset datasets indicated that sequencing was incomplete. The small number of donors limited the genetic and exposure-history diversity represented. Compared with non-shared clonotypes, the clonotypes found in all four sorted-subset donors had higher generation probabilities. Naive subsets generally had larger estimated clonotype richness than memory subsets. Sharing across a handful of donors was observed for about 5% of naive CD4, less than 4% of naive CD8, about 2.5% of memory CD4, and 0.4% of memory CD8 clonotypes. Based on pairwise subsampling, the degree of clonotype sharing among donors was expected to be affected by sequencing depth. Sampling was restricted to blood, and TCR repertoires in tissue are likely to differ from TCR repertoires in blood.

As for this clone: The antigen this receptor binds is unknown. Base-call qualities are not available, and no considerably larger clone is one nucleotide away.

CDR1 and CDR2, looked up from the germline V gene, are MGHRA and YSYEKL. Relative to germline, V is 0 bases shorter and J is 7 bases shorter, with 6 bases between their ends. The CDR3 sequence holds 13 residues, the cysteine and phenylalanine included. Solely the CDR3 DNA is kept, with 39 bases framed from the first base. CD8 naive samples were CD45RO-negative cells positively selected for CCR7, giving a CD45RA+CCR7+ population that excluded TemRA cells. The donors were healthy, HIV-negative adults who had no recently reported acute infections or vaccinations. All donors were Caucasian adults living in Nashville, Tennessee, USA. After blood collection by leukapheresis, PBMCs were isolated using Ficoll-Histopaque density gradient centrifugation and then cryopreserved in the vapor phase of liquid nitrogen. Analytical flow cytometry was used to check the purity and quantity of every magnetically sorted T cell population. From each sorted fraction, genomic DNA was isolated and quantified by UV absorbance on a Nanodrop 2000c.

Using the deep immunoSEQ assay, TCR CDR3 regions were amplified from genomic DNA by multiplex PCR. Extracted genomic DNA from each cell subset was distributed evenly across all wells of several immunoSEQ 96-well plates, and each plate was treated as a replicate. For sorted subsets, roughly 200 ng genomic DNA, equal to about 30,000 T cell genomes, was loaded into each replicate PCR. The purified libraries were quantified using a Qubit 3.0 fluorometer, sized with a Bioanalyzer 2100, and then quantified again using the KAPA Library Quantification kit. Every immunoSEQ 96-well plate was sequenced on a separate single-read 150-cycle Illumina NextSeq 550 flow cell. The original methods were these. Because only junctional sequences without quality scores were contained in the immunoSEQ output, filtering matching that applied to full-length reads could not be performed. To assign V/J genes and CDR3, sequences were annotated using PyIR, a Python wrapper for IgBLAST v1.9, with IMGT germline references. Reads with weak V/J assignments (E-value above 1e-6), missing CDR3, stop codons, out-of-frame junctions, or ambiguous translated residues were removed. V3J clonotypes were defined as sequences sharing the same inferred V gene, J gene, and CDR3 amino acid sequence. The percentage overlap between two repertoires was calculated by dividing the number of shared unique clonotypes by the size of the smaller repertoire. Richness of each repertoire was evaluated using RTK rarefaction, the Chao1 estimator, and Recon v2.1 estimates of unobserved clonotypes. Generation probabilities for all TCRbeta clonotypes obtained by the gDNA method from a handful of donors were computed using OLGA. TCRdb carries this immuneACCESS record with in-frame sequences only. Its versions omit some clonotypes, under half of them owing to an unresolved V gene in the studies checked, with the rest unexplained. The D gene and trimming were derived from the DNA, and the V and J assignments and clone size from that table. This sample is represented by 1.5 million to 2.5 million clones; around 96% of them were singletons. Together, the top ten hold under 1.5% of the sample.

This receptor was taken from a man between 18 and 35 years old in good health. The sequencing sample was made of naive CD8+ T cells sorted from blood. Interpreted using the paper, the cell subset or site label stands for: CD45RA+CCR7+. The sequence is built from TRBV4-1 and TRBJ1-4; the D gene cannot be resolved reliably. The CDR3 in this case is CASSQETAEKLFF. The sequenced DNA: TGCGCCAGCAGCCAAGAAACGGCTGAAAAACTGTTTTTT.